What follows are 21 T cell receptor beta chains derived from one specimen sequenced in a study of T cells in Graves' hyperthyroidism and ophthalmopathy. Amplification of TCR beta CDR3 regions used RNA as the template. A set of HTBI primers served as the primers for a first-round RT-PCR of the TCR CDR3. TCRdb redid the calling of the multiplex PCR reads with MiXCR, one entry per CDR3 protein. This sample has roughly 750,000 distinct CDR3 sequences; about a sixth occur once, and the top ten carry 8.4%. Material for sequencing was blood. The receptors were sampled from a man aged 18 to 30 with Graves' hyperthyroidism.

This clonotype has at least ten counts. The V call is TRBV12-3 or TRBV12-4, the J call TRBJ1-5; tentative D call: TRBD1 (5 bases). V lost 6 bases, J lost 11 bases, and 23 bases lay in between. CDR3 size: 15 residues. CDR3 loop: CASSKTGTHALAQHF. CDR3 nucleotides: TGTGCCAGCAGCAAAACCGGGACCCATGCTTTGGCCCAGCATTTT.

The J gene is TRBJ2-3, the V gene TRBV7-9, with D perhaps matching TRBD2 (6 bases). From germline, CDR1 is SEHNR and CDR2 FQNEAQ (reference sequence). The CDR3 loop spans 15 amino acids. V lost 6 bases to trimming and J lost 5 bases, with 18 bases between them. Here the CDR3 DNA reads TGTGCCAGCAGTTCCGTGGGGACTCTGGGAGATACGCAGTATTTT. Translating it yields CASSSVGTLGDTQYF.

This clonotype was counted at least ten times. The CDR3 nucleotides are TGCAGTGCCGAGACCGGTAGAGGTTCCTACGAGCAGTACTTC. This translates into CSAETGRGSYEQYF. The chain is built from TRBV20-1 and TRBJ2-7; D is uncertain. Trimming took off 6 bases at V and 1 base at J, with 16 bases between the two ends. This CDR3 spans 14 amino acids. Germline V gives CDR1 DFQATT, CDR2 SNEGSKA (reference sequence).

This chain joins TRBV20-1 and TRBJ2-5; tentative D call: TRBD1 (5 bases). The germline V gene encodes CDR1 DFQATT and CDR2 SNEGSKA (reference sequence). The CDR3 is 14 residues long. V lost 0 bases and J lost 5, with 13 bases in between. The CDR3 here is CSARDSREGETQYF. CDR3 nucleotide sequence: TGCAGTGCTAGAGACTCCAGGGAAGGCGAGACCCAGTACTTC.

The table lists this clonotype with many counts. CDR3 nucleotides: TGTGCCAGCAGTTACAGGGCCAACTCCTACAATGAGCAGTTCTTC. Protein: CASSYRANSYNEQFF. The rearrangement links TRBV6-2 or TRBV6-3 to TRBJ2-1; D is unclear. Deletions cut 2 bases from V and 0 bases from J, with 8 bases between. The CDR3 loop spans 15 amino acids. Germline assignment: CDR1 MNHEY and CDR2 SVGEGT.

This clonotype was picked up many times. V and J are TRBV7-2 and TRBJ2-7; D might be TRBD1 (6 bases). V lost 5 bases to trimming and J lost 0 bases, with 14 bases between them. Looked up from germline, CDR1 is SGHTA and CDR2 is FQGNSA. CDR3 length: 15 residues. In nucleotides, the CDR3 is TGTGCCAGCAGCCTGACAGGCTATAGCTCCTACGAGCAGTACTTC. Protein: CASSLTGYSSYEQYF.

This clonotype showed up many times. For the CDR3, the DNA is TGTGCCAGCAGGCGGAGGGAGGGGGCCGGCACTGAAGCTTTCTTT. This translates into CASRRREGAGTEAFF. This chain joins TRBV12-3 or TRBV12-4 and TRBJ1-1, with 7 bases lining up with TRBD1. V shed 6 bases, J shed 4 bases, and the junction held 11 bases outside the gene matches. This CDR3 region has 15 residues.

This clonotype was detected ten times or more. This chain joins TRBV28 and TRBJ2-5; TRBD2 matches 7 bases. The germline V gene encodes CDR1 MDHEN and CDR2 SYDVKM. The CDR3 has 15 residues. V was clipped by 3 bases and J by 1 base; unmatched bases: 5. The CDR3 nucleotides are TGTGCCAGCAGTTTGTTAACGGGGGGCCAAGAGACCCAGTACTTC. Its translation is CASSLLTGGQETQYF.

This clonotype was seen many times. The chain has TRBV28 and TRBJ2-7, with TRBD1 matching over 7 bases. CDR1 is MDHEN, CDR2 SYDVKM, per germline. The CDR3 extends over 13 amino acids. V lost 6 bases to trimming and J lost 3 bases; unmatched junction nucleotides: 5. The CDR3 DNA reads TGTGCCAGCAGCTTCGGACAGGTCTACGAGCAGTACTTC. This sequence encodes CASSFGQVYEQYF.

This chain uses TRBV6-1 with TRBJ2-1; 8 bases fit TRBD2. The CDR3 is 13 residues long. The germline V gene encodes CDR1 MNHNS and CDR2 SASEGT. V was clipped by 7 bases and J by 2 bases; unmatched bases: 1. This CDR3 is CASTGGPYNEQFF. The CDR3 nucleotides are TGTGCCAGCACGGGGGGGCCCTACAATGAGCAGTTCTTC.

This clonotype was found many times. This chain connects TRBV6-2 or TRBV6-3 to TRBJ1-1, with a weak D call TRBD1 (5 bases). Trimming cost V 3 bases and J 6 bases, with 14 bases left between them. This CDR3 has 14 amino acids. Germline-derived CDR1 and CDR2 are MNHEY and SVGEGT. The CDR3: CASSYSTASPEAFF. CDR3 DNA: TGTGCCAGCAGTTATTCGACAGCGAGCCCTGAAGCTTTCTTT.

This clonotype was seen at least ten times. This sequence joins TRBV24-1 and TRBJ1-4; maybe TRBD1 (5 bases). CDR3 size: 14 residues. V was cut by 2 bases and J by 7 bases, with 10 bases left in between. Germline CDR1 and CDR2: KGHDR and SFDVKD. In DNA form, the CDR3 reads TGTGCCACCAGTGATTCCCGGGGACCTGAAAAACTGTTTTTT. Residues: CATSDSRGPEKLFF.

This clonotype was seen a handful of times. The CDR3, as DNA: TGTGCCTGGAGCCCAACGGTAGATAGCAATCAGCCCCAGCATTTT. Amino acid sequence: CAWSPTVDSNQPQHF. The rearrangement joins TRBV30 to TRBJ1-5; D is ambiguous. Trimming removed 3 bases from V and 0 bases from J, with 12 bases in between. Germline assignment: CDR1 GTSNPN and CDR2 SVGIG (reference sequence). The CDR3 contains 15 residues.

This clonotype was recorded many times. The chain is built from TRBV7-9 and TRBJ2-5; no clear D gene. Trimming pared 1 base from V and 2 bases from J, leaving 5 bases between. The CDR3 extends over 13 amino acids. Germline V gene sequence: CDR1 SEHNR, CDR2 FQNEAQ (reference sequence). In DNA, the CDR3 is TGTGCCAGCAGCTTAGGGTTTCAAGAGACCCAGTACTTC. It specifies CASSLGFQETQYF.

The sample holds many counts of this clonotype. The chain combines TRBV28 with TRBJ2-1, with D uncertain. In germline, CDR1 is MDHEN, CDR2 SYDVKM. The V gene lost 1 base and the J gene lost 7 bases, with 8 bases spanning the gap. This CDR3 contains 13 residues. The CDR3 protein is CASSLFQINEQFF. CDR3 bases: TGTGCCAGCAGTTTATTTCAGATAAATGAGCAGTTCTTC. Filled out from reference TRBV28 and TRBJ2-1, the complete variable domain reads DVKVTQSSRYLVKRTGEKVFLECVQDMDHENMFWYRQDPGLGLRLIYFSYDVKMKEKGDIPEGYSVSREKKERFSLILESASTNQTSMYLCASSLFQINEQFFGPGTRLTVL.

The genes are TRBV4-1 and TRBJ2-3; possible D gene TRBD2, 5 bases. V lost 0 bases and J lost 2, with 9 bases in between. The germline V gene encodes CDR1 MGHRA and CDR2 YSYEKL. The CDR3 is made up of 15 amino acids. CDR3 loop: CASSQDKRFTDTQYF. CDR3 in DNA: TGCGCCAGCAGCCAAGATAAGCGGTTCACAGATACGCAGTATTTT.

This clonotype has a handful of counts. The rearrangement joins TRBV28 to TRBJ2-1, with TRBD2 as a possible D gene (6 bases). CDR1 and CDR2 (germline): MDHEN, SYDVKM. The V gene lost 5 bases and the J gene lost 7 bases, with 15 bases spanning the gap. The CDR3 extends over 14 amino acids. The CDR3 DNA reads as TGTGCCAGCAGTCCTGGGGAGGTCTTGAATGAGCAGTTCTTC. The encoded protein is CASSPGEVLNEQFF.

This clonotype was seen a handful of times. The chain is built from TRBV20-1 and TRBJ2-5, with 12 nucleotides matching TRBD1. CDR1 is DFQATT, CDR2 SNEGSKA, per germline (reference sequence). J lost 5 bases, V lost 3 bases, and 4 bases had no gene match. The CDR3 sequence is 14 residues long. The CDR3 loop reads CSARGDRGLETQYF. CDR3 coding DNA: TGCAGTGCTAGGGGGGACAGGGGGCTGGAGACCCAGTACTTC.

Only a few counts were recorded for this clonotype. The genes are TRBV7-3 and TRBJ2-2; 10 bases map to TRBD2. CDR1 SGHTA and CDR2 FQGTGA come from the germline V gene. The CDR3 is 17 residues long. Trimming removed 5 bases from V and 6 bases from J; junction bases left unmatched: 12. The CDR3 loop is CASSPKGPGLASGELFF. The CDR3 coding sequence is TGTGCCAGCAGCCCCAAGGGTCCGGGACTAGCGTCCGGGGAGCTGTTTTTT. The full variable domain, completed using reference TRBV7-3 and TRBJ2-2, is GAGVSQTPSNKVTEKGKYVELRCDPISGHTALYWYRQSLGQGPEFLIYFQGTGAADDSGLPNDRFFAVRPEGSVSTLKIQRTERGDSAVYLCASSPKGPGLASGELFFGEGSRLTVL.

This clonotype was seen ten or more times. The chain employs TRBV11-2 and TRBJ1-2, with 8 bases that match TRBD1. CDR1 is SGHAT and CDR2 is FQNNGV in the germline V gene. V lost 5 bases to trimming and J lost 4 bases; unmatched junction nucleotides: 3. The CDR3 is 13 residues long. The CDR3 protein is CASSRDRIYGYTF. CDR3 sequence (DNA): TGTGCCAGCAGCCGGGACAGGATCTATGGCTACACCTTC. The full variable domain, with the rest looked up from reference TRBV11-2 and TRBJ1-2, is EAGVAQSPRYKIIEKRQSVAFWCNPISGHATLYWYQQILGQGPKLLIQFQNNGVVDDSQLPKDRFSAERLKGVDSTLKIQPAKLEDSAVYLCASSRDRIYGYTFGSGTRLTVV.

Many counts were recorded for this clonotype. In DNA, the CDR3 is TGCAGCGCCACTCGGGGCTGGAACACTGAAGCTTTCTTT. This sequence encodes CSATRGWNTEAFF. The rearrangement uses TRBV20-1 and TRBJ1-1, with D maybe TRBD1 (5 bases). This CDR3 has 13 residues. CDR1 is DFQATT, CDR2 SNEGSKA, per germline (reference sequence).